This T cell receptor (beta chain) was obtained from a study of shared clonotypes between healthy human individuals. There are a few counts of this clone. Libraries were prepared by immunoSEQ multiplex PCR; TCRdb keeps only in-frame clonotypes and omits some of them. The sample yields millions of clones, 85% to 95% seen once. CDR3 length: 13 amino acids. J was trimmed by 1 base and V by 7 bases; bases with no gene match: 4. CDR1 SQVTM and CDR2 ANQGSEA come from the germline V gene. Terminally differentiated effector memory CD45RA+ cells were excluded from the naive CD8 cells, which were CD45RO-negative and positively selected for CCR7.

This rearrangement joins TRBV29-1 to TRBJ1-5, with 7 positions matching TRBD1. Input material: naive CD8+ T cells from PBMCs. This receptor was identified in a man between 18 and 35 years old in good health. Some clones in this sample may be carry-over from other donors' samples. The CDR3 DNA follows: TGCAGCGCGACGACAGGGAGCAATCAGCCCCAGCATTTT. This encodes CSATTGSNQPQHF.